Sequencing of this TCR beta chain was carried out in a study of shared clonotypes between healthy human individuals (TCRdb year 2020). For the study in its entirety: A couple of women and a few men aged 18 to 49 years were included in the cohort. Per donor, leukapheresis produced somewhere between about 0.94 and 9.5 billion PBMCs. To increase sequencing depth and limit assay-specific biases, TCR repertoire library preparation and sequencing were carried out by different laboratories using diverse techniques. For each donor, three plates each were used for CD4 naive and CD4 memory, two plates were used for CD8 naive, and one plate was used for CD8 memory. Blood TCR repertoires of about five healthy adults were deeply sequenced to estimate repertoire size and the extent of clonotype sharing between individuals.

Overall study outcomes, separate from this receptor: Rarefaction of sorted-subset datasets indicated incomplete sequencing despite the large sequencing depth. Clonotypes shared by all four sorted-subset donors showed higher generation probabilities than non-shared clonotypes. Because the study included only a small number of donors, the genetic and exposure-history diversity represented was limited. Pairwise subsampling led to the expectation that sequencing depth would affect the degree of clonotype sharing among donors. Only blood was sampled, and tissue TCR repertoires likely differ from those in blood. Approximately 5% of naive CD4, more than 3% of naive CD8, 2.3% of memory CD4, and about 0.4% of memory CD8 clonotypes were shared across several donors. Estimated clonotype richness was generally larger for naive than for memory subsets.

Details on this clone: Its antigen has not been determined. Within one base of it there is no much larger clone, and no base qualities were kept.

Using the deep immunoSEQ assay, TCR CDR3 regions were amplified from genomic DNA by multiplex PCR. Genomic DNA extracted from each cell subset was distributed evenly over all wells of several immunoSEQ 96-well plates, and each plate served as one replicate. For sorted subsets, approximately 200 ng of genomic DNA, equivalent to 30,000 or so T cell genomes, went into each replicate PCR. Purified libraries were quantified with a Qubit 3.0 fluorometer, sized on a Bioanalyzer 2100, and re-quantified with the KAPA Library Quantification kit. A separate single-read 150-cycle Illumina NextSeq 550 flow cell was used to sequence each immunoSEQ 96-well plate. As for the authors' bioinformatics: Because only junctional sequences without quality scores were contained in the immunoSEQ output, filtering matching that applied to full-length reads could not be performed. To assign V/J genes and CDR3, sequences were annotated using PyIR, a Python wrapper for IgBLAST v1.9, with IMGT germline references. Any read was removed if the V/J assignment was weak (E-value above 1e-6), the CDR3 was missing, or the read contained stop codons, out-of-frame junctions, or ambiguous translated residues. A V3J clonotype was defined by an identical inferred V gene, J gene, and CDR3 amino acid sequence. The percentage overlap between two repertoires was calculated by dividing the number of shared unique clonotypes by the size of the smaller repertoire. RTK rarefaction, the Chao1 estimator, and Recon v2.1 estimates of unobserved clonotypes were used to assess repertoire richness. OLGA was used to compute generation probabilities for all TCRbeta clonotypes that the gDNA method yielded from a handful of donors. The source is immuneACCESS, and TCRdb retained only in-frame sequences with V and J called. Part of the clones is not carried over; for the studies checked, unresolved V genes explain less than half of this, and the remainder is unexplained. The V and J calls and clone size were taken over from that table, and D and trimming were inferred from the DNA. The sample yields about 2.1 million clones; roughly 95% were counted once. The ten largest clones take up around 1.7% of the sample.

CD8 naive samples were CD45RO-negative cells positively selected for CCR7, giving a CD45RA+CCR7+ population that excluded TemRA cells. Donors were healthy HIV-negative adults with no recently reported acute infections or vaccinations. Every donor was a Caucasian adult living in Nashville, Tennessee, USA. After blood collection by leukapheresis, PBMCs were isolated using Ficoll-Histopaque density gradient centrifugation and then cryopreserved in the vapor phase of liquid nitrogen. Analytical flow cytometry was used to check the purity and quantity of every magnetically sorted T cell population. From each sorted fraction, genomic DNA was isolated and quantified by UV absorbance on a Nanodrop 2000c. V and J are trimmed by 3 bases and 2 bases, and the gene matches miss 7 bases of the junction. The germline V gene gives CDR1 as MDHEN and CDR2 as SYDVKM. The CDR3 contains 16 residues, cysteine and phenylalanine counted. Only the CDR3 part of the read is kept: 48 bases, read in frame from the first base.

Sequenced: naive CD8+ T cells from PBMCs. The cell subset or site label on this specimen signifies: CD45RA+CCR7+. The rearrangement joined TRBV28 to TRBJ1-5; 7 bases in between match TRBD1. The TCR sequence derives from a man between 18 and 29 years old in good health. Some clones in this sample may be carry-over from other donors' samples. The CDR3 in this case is CASSLQQGMGNQPQHF. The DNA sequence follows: TGTGCCAGCAGTTTGCAACAGGGGATGGGCAATCAGCCCCAGCATTTT.